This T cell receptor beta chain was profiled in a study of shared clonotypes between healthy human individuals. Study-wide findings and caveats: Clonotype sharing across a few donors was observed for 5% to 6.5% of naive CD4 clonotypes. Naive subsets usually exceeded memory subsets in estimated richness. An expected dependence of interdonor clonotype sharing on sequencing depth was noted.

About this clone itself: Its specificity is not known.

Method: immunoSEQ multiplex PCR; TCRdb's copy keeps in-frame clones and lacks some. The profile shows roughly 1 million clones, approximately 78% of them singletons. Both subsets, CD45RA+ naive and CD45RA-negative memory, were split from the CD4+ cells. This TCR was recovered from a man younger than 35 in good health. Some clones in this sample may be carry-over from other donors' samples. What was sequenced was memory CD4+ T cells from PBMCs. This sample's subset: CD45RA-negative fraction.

The CDR3 loop reads CASSRAPSGRGLEQYF. The CDR3 bases are TGTGCCAGCAGCAGAGCCCCTAGCGGGAGGGGGTTGGAGCAGTACTTC. The chain links TRBV5-4 to TRBJ2-7, with 12 bases fitting TRBD2. CDR3 length equals 16 residues. In germline, CDR1 is SGHNT, CDR2 YYREEE (reference sequence). V gave up 4 bases and J gave up 7 bases; unmatched junction bases: 12.